Presented here are 15 T cell receptor beta chains from one specimen sequenced in a study of blood T cell repertoires in COVID-19. Here immunoSEQ multiplex PCR was the method, and the copy in TCRdb shows in-frame clones only, minus some. Here the sample spans roughly 150,000 clones, just under 85% being singletons. Sequenced: PBMCs or T cells enriched from blood (not recorded which). Receptors were obtained from a woman aged 40 to 49 who had recovered from COVID-19.

The V call is TRBV7-6, the J call TRBJ1-5; D not resolved. The CDR3 extends over 15 amino acids. From germline, CDR1 is SGHVS and CDR2 FNYEAQ. V was trimmed by 4 bases and J by 3 bases, leaving 13 bases between them. DNA for the CDR3: TGTGCCAGCAGCTCGTCCGGGTACGACAATCAGCCCCAGCATTTT. Encoded protein: CASSSSGYDNQPQHF.

About this clone itself: The sample carries other DNA sequences with the same CDR3. The chain combines TRBV7-2 with TRBJ2-3; D ambiguous. Germline CDR1 SGHTA, CDR2 FQGNSA. Trimming took 7 bases from V and 0 from J, leaving 8 bases between them. This CDR3 contains 13 residues. CDR3 bases: TGTGCCAGCACCTTGACAAGCACAGATACGCAGTATTTT. Amino acid sequence: CASTLTSTDTQYF.

J is TRBJ2-7 and V is TRBV7-9; TRBD2 agrees at 7 bases. The CDR3 spans 12 residues. Germline values: CDR1 SEHNR, CDR2 FQNEAQ (reference sequence). V dropped 5 bases and J dropped 6; count of bases not matched to a gene: 4. The CDR3 loop reads CASSPPSGEQYF. Written as DNA, the CDR3 is TGTGCCAGCAGCCCCCCTAGCGGCGAGCAGTACTTC.

The CDR3 is CSASPLAGGGGNEQFF. Written as DNA, the CDR3 is TGCAGTGCTAGTCCACTAGCGGGGGGCGGAGGAAATGAGCAGTTCTTC. V usage is TRBV20-1 and J usage is TRBJ2-1, with TRBD2 matching over 12 bases. The CDR3 sequence is 16 residues long. The germline CDR1 and CDR2 sequences are DFQATT and SNEGSKA (reference sequence). The J segment lost 7 bases and the V segment lost 3 bases, leaving 10 bases of the junction unmatched.

This chain connects TRBV5-6 to TRBJ1-3; maybe TRBD1 (6 bases). The CDR3 is 15 amino acids. Per germline, CDR1 SGHDT and CDR2 YYEEEE. The V and J ends lost 2 bases and 4 bases respectively, with 13 bases between them. The CDR3 loop reads CASSFDRRPGNTIYF. In nucleotides, the CDR3 is TGTGCCAGCAGCTTTGACAGGAGACCCGGAAACACCATATATTTT.

The rearrangement uses TRBV23-1 and TRBJ2-1; D is possibly TRBD2 (5 bases). TRBV23-1 is assigned to the ORF class and has an uncertain function. The CDR3 length is 19 residues. With 6 bases removed from V and 5 bases from J, the gap between germline ends came to 29 bases. Written as DNA, the CDR3 is TGCGCCAGCAGCCTTACCCCTGAGTCTGGCGGGTATGCACACAATGAGCAGTTCTTC. It encodes CASSLTPESGGYAHNEQFF.

V is TRBV5-1 and J is TRBJ2-6; 7 bases match TRBD1. Germline CDR1 and CDR2: SGHRS and YFSETQ. CDR3 length equals 16 residues. V shed 1 base and J 4 bases; nucleotides not matched to a gene: 5. The CDR3 sequence is CASSLFQGDGANVLTF. The CDR3 DNA reads TGCGCCAGCAGCTTGTTCCAGGGGGACGGGGCCAACGTCCTGACTTTC.

The chain uses TRBV29-1 and TRBJ1-4; TRBD1 matches 12 bases. CDR1 and CDR2 from the germline V gene are SQVTM and ANQGSEA. This CDR3 is built from 13 residues. V was pared by 7 bases and J by 8 bases, with 5 bases of the junction left unmatched. CDR3 residues: CSAGDRGLEKLFF. The CDR3, as DNA: TGCAGCGCTGGGGACAGGGGGCTGGAAAAACTGTTTTTT.

The chain combines TRBV15 with TRBJ2-7; 8 bases line up with TRBD2. Germline V gene data show CDR1 as LNHNV and CDR2 as YYDKDF (reference sequence). Trimming cost V 0 bases and J 2 bases; bases outside gene matches: 12. CDR3 length equals 18 residues. CDR3 nucleotide sequence: TGTGCCACCAGCAGAGACCCGGGAGGGCTCGTTAGGGCCTACGAGCAGTACTTC. Its translation is CATSRDPGGLVRAYEQYF. Full variable domain (remainder filled in from reference TRBV15 and TRBJ2-7): DAMVIQNPRYQVTQFGKPVTLSCSQTLNHNVMYWYQQKSSQAPKLLFHYYDKDFNNEADTPDNFQSRRPNTSFCFLDIRSPGLGDTAMYLCATSRDPGGLVRAYEQYFGPGTRLTVT.

The rearrangement links TRBV6-6 to TRBJ2-5; no firm D call. The length of the CDR3 is 11 residues. Between the trimmed V and J ends, which lost 7 bases and 1 base, there was a span of 4 bases. Germline V CDR1 and CDR2: MNHNY, SVGAGI (reference sequence). CDR3 sequence (DNA): TGTGCCAGCACTGTCCAAGAGACCCAGTACTTC. Amino acids: CASTVQETQYF.

The chain uses TRBV11-2 and TRBJ2-2; D is undetermined. Trimming left V 5 bases short and J 2 bases short, with 24 bases between. Germline CDR1 SGHAT, CDR2 FQNNGV. The length of the CDR3 is 19 residues. The CDR3 region has the DNA TGTGCCAGCAGCCCTCTGGAGTCGGTTTTTTCAGTAAACACCGGGGAGCTGTTTTTT. Residues: CASSPLESVFSVNTGELFF.

This chain links TRBV7-8 with TRBJ2-1, with D maybe TRBD2 (6 bases). Germline loops: CDR1 SGHVS, CDR2 FQNEAQ. V was pared by 5 bases and J by 8 bases, with 13 bases between. The CDR3 consists of 13 residues. In DNA, the CDR3 is TGTGCCAGCAGCGAGGGACTTAGCGATGAGCAGTTCTTC. Its protein is CASSEGLSDEQFF. Full variable domain (outside the CDR3, taken from reference TRBV7-8 and TRBJ2-1): GAGVSQSPRYKVAKRGQDVALRCDPISGHVSLFWYQQALGQGPEFLTYFQNEAQLDKSGLPSDRFFAERPEGSVSTLKIQRTQQEDSAVYLCASSEGLSDEQFFGPGTRLTVL.

This chain connects TRBV5-1 to TRBJ2-7, with 11 bases identical to TRBD1. Germline V CDR1 and CDR2: SGHRS, YFSETQ. With 4 bases clipped from V and 5 bases from J, the junction kept 8 bases outside the gene matches. The CDR3 consists of 15 residues. The CDR3 is CASSPGGQGAHEQYF. Written as DNA, the CDR3 is TGCGCCAGCAGCCCCGGAGGACAGGGGGCACACGAGCAGTACTTC.

V gene TRBV18 combines with J gene TRBJ1-4; D unresolved. V was trimmed by 2 bases and J by 2 bases, leaving 6 bases between them. Per germline, CDR1 KGHSH and CDR2 LQKENI. This CDR3 contains 14 residues. The CDR3 spells CASSPEQTNEKLFF. In DNA form, the CDR3 reads TGTGCCAGCTCACCAGAACAGACTAATGAAAAACTGTTTTTT.

This sequence joins TRBV13 and TRBJ1-1; D possibly corresponds to TRBD1 (5 bases). Germline CDR1 PRHDT, CDR2 FYEKMQ (reference sequence). V lost 2 bases to trimming and J lost 2 bases, with 12 bases between them. The CDR3 is 15 amino acids. The CDR3 DNA reads TGTGCCAGCAGCTTAAGCTGGGGCGAAAACACTGAAGCTTTCTTT. Protein sequence: CASSLSWGENTEAFF.